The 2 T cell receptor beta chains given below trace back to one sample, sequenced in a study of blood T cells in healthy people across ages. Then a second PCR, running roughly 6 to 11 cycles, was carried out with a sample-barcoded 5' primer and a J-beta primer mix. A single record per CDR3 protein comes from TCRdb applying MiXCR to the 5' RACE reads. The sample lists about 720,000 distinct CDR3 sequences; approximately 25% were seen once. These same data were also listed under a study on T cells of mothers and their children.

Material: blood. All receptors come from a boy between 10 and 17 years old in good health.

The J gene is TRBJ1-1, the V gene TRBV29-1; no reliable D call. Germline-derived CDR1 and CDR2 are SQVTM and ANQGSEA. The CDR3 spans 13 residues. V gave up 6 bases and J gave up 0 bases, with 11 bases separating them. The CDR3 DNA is TGCAGCGTGGTACGCCCTATGAACACTGAAGCTTTCTTT. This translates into CSVVRPMNTEAFF.

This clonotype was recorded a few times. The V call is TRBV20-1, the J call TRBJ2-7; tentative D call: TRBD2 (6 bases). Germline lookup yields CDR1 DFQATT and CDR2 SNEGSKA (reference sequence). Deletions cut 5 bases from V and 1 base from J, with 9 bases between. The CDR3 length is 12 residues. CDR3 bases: TGCAGTGCTGTGACTAGTTCCTACGAGCAGTACTTC. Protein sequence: CSAVTSSYEQYF.